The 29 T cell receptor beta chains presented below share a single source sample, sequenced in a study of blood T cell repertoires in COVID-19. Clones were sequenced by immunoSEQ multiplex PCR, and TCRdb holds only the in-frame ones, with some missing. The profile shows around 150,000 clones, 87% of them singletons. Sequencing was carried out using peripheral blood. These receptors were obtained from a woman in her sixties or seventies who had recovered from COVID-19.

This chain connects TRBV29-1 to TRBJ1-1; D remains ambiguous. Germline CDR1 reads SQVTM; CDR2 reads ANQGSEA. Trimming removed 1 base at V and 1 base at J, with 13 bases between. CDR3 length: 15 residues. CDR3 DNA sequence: TGCAGCGTTGAAGCGGGTGGGAGAACGAACACTGAAGCTTTCTTT. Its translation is CSVEAGGRTNTEAFF.

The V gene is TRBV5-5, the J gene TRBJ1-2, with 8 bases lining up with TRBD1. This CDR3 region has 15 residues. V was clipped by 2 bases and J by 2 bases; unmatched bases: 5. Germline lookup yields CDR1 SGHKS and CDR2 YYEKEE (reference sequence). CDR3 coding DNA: TGTGCCAGCAGCTTATCTAACAGGGGGAACTATGGCTACACCTTC. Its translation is CASSLSNRGNYGYTF.

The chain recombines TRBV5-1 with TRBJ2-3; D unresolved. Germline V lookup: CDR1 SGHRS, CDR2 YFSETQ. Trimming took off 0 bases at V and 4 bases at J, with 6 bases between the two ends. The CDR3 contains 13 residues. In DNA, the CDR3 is TGCGCCAGCAGCTTGGAGCTGGCAGATACGCAGTATTTT. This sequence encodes CASSLELADTQYF.

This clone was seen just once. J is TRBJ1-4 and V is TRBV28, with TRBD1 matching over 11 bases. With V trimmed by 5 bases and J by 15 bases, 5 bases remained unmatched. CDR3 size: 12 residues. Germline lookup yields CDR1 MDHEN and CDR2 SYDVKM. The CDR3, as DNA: TGTGCCAGCAGTCTGTGGGACAGGGGGGTGTTTTTT. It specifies CASSLWDRGVFF.

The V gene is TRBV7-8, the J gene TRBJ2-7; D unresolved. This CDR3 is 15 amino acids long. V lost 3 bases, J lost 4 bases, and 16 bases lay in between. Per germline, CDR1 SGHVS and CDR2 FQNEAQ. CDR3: CASSFPTGASYEQYF. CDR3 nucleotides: TGTGCCAGCAGCTTCCCCACCGGAGCGTCATACGAGCAGTACTTC. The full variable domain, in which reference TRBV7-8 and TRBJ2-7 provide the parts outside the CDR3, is GAGVSQSPRYKVAKRGQDVALRCDPISGHVSLFWYQQALGQGPEFLTYFQNEAQLDKSGLPSDRFFAERPEGSVSTLKIQRTQQEDSAVYLCASSFPTGASYEQYFGPGTRLTVT.

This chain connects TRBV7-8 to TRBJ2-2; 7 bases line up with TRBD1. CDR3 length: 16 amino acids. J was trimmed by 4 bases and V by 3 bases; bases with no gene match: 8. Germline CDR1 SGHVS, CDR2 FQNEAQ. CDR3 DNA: TGTGCCAGCAGCTTGCGACAGGGACGAGGCACCGGGGAGCTGTTTTTT. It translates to CASSLRQGRGTGELFF.

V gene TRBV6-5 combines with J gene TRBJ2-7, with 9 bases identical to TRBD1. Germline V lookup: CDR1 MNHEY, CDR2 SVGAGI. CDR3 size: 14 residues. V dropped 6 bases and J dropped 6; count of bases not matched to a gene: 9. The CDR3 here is CASRPGQGPGEQYF. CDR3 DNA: TGTGCCAGCAGGCCCGGACAGGGGCCGGGCGAGCAGTACTTC.

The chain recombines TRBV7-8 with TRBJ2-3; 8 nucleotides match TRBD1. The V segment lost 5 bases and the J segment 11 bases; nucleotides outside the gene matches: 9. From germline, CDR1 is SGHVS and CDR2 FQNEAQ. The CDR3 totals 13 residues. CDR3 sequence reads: CASSLGEGQGQYF. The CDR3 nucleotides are TGTGCCAGCAGCCTAGGTGAAGGACAGGGGCAGTATTTT.

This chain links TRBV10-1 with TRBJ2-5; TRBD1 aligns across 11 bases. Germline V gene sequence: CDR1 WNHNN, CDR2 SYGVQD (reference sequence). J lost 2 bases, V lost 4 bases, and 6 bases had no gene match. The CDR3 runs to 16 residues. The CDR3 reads CASSGTGTGGQETQYF. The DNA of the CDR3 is TGCGCCAGCAGTGGCACCGGGACAGGGGGGCAAGAGACCCAGTACTTC.

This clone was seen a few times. CDR3 nucleotide sequence: TGTGCCTGGGCGGGACAGGGATGGCCTGAAGCTTTCTTT. Translated: CAWAGQGWPEAFF. The V gene is TRBV30, the J gene TRBJ1-1; 9 positions match TRBD1. Germline assignment: CDR1 GTSNPN and CDR2 SVGIG (reference sequence). With V trimmed by 5 bases and J by 6 bases, 7 bases remained unmatched. The CDR3 sequence is 13 residues long.

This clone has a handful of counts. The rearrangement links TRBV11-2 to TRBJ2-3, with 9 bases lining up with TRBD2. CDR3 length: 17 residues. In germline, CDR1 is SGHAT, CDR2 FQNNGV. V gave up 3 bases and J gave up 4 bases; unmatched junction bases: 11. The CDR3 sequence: CASSFGRLAVYSDTQYF. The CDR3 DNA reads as TGTGCCAGCAGCTTCGGAAGACTAGCGGTTTACTCAGATACGCAGTATTTT.

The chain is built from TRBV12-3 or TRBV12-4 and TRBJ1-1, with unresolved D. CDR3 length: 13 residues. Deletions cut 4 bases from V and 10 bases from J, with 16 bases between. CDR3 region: CASSWLRVAGAFF. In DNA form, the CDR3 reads TGTGCCAGCAGTTGGTTGCGAGTGGCGGGAGCTTTCTTT.

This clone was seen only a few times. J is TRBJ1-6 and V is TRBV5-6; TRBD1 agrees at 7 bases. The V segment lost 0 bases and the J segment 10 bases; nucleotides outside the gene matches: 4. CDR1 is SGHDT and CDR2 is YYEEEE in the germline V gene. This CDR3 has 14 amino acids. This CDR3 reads CASSLEQGVSPLHF. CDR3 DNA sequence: TGTGCCAGCAGCTTGGAGCAGGGGGTCTCACCCCTCCACTTT. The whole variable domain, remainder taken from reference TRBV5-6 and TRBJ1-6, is DAGVTQSPTHLIKTRGQQVTLRCSPKSGHDTVSWYQQALGQGPQFIFQYYEEEERQRGNFPDRFSGHQFPNYSSELNVNALLLGDSALYLCASSLEQGVSPLHFGNGTRLTVT.

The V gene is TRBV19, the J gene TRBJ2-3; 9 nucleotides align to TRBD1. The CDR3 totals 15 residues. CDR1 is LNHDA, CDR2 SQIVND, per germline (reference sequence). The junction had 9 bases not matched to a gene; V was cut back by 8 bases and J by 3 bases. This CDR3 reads CASSSGDRATDTQYF. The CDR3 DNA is TGTGCCAGTTCTTCCGGGGACAGGGCGACAGATACGCAGTATTTT.

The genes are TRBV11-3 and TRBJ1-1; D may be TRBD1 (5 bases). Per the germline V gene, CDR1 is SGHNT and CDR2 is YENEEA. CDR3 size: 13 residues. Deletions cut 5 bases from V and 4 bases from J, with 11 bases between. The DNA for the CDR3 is TGTGCCAGCAGCCCCGGGGGTGGCACTGAAGCTTTCTTT. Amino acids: CASSPGGGTEAFF.

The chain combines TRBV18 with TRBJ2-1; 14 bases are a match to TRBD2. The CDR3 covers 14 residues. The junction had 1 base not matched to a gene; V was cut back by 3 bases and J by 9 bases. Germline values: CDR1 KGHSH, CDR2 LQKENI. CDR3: CASSPGLAGVEQFF. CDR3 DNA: TGTGCCAGCTCACCGGGACTAGCGGGGGTTGAGCAGTTCTTC.

The CDR3 sequence: CASTQDWGVETQYF. The CDR3 DNA reads TGTGCCAGCACCCAAGATTGGGGGGTCGAGACCCAGTACTTC. This sequence joins TRBV7-2 and TRBJ2-5; D perhaps matches TRBD2 (6 bases). This CDR3 region has 14 residues. With 7 bases removed from V and 5 bases from J, the gap between germline ends came to 17 bases. Germline V lookup: CDR1 SGHTA, CDR2 FQGNSA.

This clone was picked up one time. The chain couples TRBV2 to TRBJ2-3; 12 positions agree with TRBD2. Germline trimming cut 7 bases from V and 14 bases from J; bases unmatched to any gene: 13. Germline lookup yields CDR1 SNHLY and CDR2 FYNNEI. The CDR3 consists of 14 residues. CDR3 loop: CASTQTSGGQLPYF. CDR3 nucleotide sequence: TGTGCCAGCACCCAGACTAGCGGGGGCCAACTCCCGTATTTT.

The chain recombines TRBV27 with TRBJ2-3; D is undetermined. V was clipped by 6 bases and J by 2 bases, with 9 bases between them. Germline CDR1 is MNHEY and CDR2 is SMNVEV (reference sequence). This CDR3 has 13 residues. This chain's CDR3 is CASSWRNTDTQYF. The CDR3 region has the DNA TGTGCCAGCAGCTGGCGGAACACAGATACGCAGTATTTT.

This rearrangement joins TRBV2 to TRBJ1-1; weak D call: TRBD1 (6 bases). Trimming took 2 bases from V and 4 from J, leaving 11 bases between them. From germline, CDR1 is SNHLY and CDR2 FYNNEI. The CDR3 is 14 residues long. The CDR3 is CASSELRGSTEAFF. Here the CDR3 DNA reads TGTGCCAGCAGTGAACTGAGGGGGAGCACTGAAGCTTTCTTT.

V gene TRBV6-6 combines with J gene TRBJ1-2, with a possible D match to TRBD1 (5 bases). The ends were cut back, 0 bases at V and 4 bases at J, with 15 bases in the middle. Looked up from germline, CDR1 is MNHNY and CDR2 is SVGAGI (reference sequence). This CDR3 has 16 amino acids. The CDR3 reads CASSYSGTVGAYGYTF. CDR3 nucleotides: TGTGCCAGCAGTTACTCAGGCACCGTTGGGGCCTATGGCTACACCTTC.

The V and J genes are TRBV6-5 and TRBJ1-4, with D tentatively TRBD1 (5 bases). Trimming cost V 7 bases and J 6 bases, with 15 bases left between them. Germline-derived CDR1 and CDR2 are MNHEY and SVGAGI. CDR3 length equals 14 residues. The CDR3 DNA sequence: TGTGCCAGCACCCGGGGGGGGATACATGAAAAACTGTTTTTT. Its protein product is CASTRGGIHEKLFF.

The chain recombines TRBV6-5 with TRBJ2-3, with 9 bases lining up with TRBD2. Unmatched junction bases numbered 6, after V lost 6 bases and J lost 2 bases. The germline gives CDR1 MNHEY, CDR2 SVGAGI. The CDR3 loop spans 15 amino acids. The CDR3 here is CASRHSGGTTDTQYF. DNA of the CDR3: TGTGCCAGCAGACATAGCGGGGGTACCACAGATACGCAGTATTTT.

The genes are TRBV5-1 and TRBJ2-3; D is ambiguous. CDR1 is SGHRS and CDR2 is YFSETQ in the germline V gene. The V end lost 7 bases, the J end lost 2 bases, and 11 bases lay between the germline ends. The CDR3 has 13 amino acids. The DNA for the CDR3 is TGCGCCAGCGGCACGGAGCACACAGATACGCAGTATTTT. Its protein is CASGTEHTDTQYF.

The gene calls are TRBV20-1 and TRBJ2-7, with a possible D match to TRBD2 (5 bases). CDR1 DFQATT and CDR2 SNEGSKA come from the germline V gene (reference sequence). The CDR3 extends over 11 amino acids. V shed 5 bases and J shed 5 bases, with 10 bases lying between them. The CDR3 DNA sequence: TGCAGTGCTTCCGGAGGTCACGAGCAGTACTTC. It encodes CSASGGHEQYF.

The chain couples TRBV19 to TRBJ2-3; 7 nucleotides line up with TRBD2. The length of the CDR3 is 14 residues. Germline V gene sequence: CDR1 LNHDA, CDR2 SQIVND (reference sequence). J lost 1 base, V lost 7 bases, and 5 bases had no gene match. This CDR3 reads CASTLGLRTDTQYF. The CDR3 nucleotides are TGTGCCAGTACCCTGGGACTACGCACAGATACGCAGTATTTT.

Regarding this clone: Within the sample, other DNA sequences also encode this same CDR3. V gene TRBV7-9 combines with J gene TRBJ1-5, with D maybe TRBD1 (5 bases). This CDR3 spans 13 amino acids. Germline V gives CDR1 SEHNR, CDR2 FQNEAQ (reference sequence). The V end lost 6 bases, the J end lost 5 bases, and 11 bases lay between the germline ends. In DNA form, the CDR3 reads TGTGCCAGCAGTTCTCAGGGTGATCAGCCCCAGCATTTT. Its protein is CASSSQGDQPQHF. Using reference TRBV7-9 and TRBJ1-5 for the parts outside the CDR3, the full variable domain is DTGVSQNPRHKITKRGQNVTFRCDPISEHNRLYWYRQTLGQGPEFLTYFQNEAQLEKSRLLSDRFSAERPKGSFSTLEIQRTEQGDSAMYLCASSSQGDQPQHFGDGTRLSIL.

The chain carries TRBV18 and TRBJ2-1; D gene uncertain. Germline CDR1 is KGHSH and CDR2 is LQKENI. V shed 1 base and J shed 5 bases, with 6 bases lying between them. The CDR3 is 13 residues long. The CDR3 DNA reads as TGTGCCAGCTCACCACGACTTAACAATGAGCAGTTCTTC. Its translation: CASSPRLNNEQFF.

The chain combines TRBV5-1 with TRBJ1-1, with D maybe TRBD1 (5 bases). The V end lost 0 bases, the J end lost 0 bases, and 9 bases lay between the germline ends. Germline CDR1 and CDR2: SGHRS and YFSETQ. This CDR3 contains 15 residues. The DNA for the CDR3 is TGCGCCAGCAGCTTGGGGGGCGGAATGAACACTGAAGCTTTCTTT. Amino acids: CASSLGGGMNTEAFF.